These 24 T cell receptor beta chains were all obtained from the same sample, sequenced in a study of blood T cells in healthy people across ages. Primers used in a second PCR of roughly 7 to 11 cycles were a sample-barcoded 5' primer and a J-beta primer mix. TCRdb re-derived calls from the 5' RACE reads in MiXCR, one entry per CDR3 protein. The sample holds about 500,000 distinct CDR3 sequences; around 24% are singletons and the top ten take 8.7%. The sample also formed part of further work on T cells of mothers and their children.

The sample taken for sequencing was blood. These receptor sequences come from a boy aged 5-17 years in good health.

The rearrangement joins TRBV2 to TRBJ2-3; the match to TRBD2 covers 7 bases. Germline V gives CDR1 SNHLY, CDR2 FYNNEI. This CDR3 contains 16 residues. Trimming at V came to 5 bases and at J to 2 bases, leaving 10 bases not matched to a gene. This CDR3 reads CASSRLGTTYTDTQYF. In DNA form, the CDR3 reads TGTGCCAGCAGTAGACTGGGGACTACTTACACAGATACGCAGTATTTT.

This chain links TRBV7-9 with TRBJ1-1; no clear D gene. This CDR3 region has 10 residues. Germline assignment: CDR1 SEHNR and CDR2 FQNEAQ (reference sequence). V was cut by 5 bases and J by 6 bases, with 4 bases left in between. CDR3 protein: CASSRSEAFF. CDR3 nucleotides: TGTGCCAGCAGCCGCTCTGAAGCTTTCTTT.

In DNA form, the CDR3 reads TGTGCCAGCAGCACCAGGGGTTCTCTTGGGGGACTGGACCACAATGAGCAGTTCTTC. Amino acids: CASSTRGSLGGLDHNEQFF. V is TRBV7-9 and J is TRBJ2-1, with D tentatively TRBD1 or TRBD2 (6 bases each). The CDR3 consists of 19 residues. From germline, CDR1 is SEHNR and CDR2 FQNEAQ (reference sequence). Trimming took 5 bases from V and 5 from J, leaving 28 bases between them. The variable domain in full, completed from reference TRBV7-9 and TRBJ2-1, reads DTGVSQNPRHKITKRGQNVTFRCDPISEHNRLYWYRQTLGQGPEFLTYFQNEAQLEKSRLLSDRFSAERPKGSFSTLEIQRTEQGDSAMYLCASSTRGSLGGLDHNEQFFGPGTRLTVL.

This chain joins TRBV7-3 and TRBJ2-1; 10 bases fit TRBD2. J gave up 7 bases and V 5 bases, and 11 bases lay outside the gene matches. The CDR3 runs 16 residues. CDR1 and CDR2 from the germline V gene are SGHTA and FQGTGA. The CDR3: CASSPTPAGGLNEQFF. The CDR3 region has the DNA TGTGCCAGCAGCCCCACGCCAGCGGGAGGGTTAAATGAGCAGTTCTTC.

In this sample, this clonotype turned up a few times. A read error may produce the germline difference seen at one junction end. The chain has TRBV7-9 and TRBJ2-5; 11 bases match TRBD2. The CDR3 extends over 12 amino acids. Germline CDR1 reads SEHNR; CDR2 reads FQNEAQ (reference sequence). The CDR3 DNA sequence: TGTGCCAGCAGCTTAGAGACTAGCGGGAAGTTCTTC. Protein product: CASSLETSGKFF.

Here the CDR3 DNA reads TGCGCCAGCAGCCATGAATGGCTAGCGCCAGGCACAGATACGCAGTATTTT. This encodes CASSHEWLAPGTDTQYF. This chain joins TRBV4-1 and TRBJ2-3, with a possible D match to TRBD2 (6 bases). Trimming took 3 bases from V and 1 from J, leaving 17 bases between them. The germline CDR1 and CDR2 sequences are MGHRA and YSYEKL. The CDR3 spans 17 residues.

The table lists this clonotype with a few counts. V usage is TRBV20-1 and J usage is TRBJ2-7; no reliable D call. CDR1 and CDR2 from the germline V gene are DFQATT and SNEGSKA (reference sequence). V dropped 0 bases and J dropped 6 bases, with 18 bases sitting between them. The CDR3 has 15 amino acids. The CDR3 sequence: CSARDSARSGVEQYF. The CDR3 region has the DNA TGCAGTGCTAGAGATTCGGCTAGGTCTGGCGTCGAGCAGTACTTC.

The rearrangement joins TRBV6-6 to TRBJ2-5; maybe TRBD1 (6 bases). The J call is uncertain, as TRBJ2-1 better fits the DNA end. The CDR3 extends over 15 amino acids. Germline V CDR1 and CDR2: MNHNY, SVGAGI (reference sequence). The CDR3 protein is CASSVPGQTFYEQFF. Written as DNA, the CDR3 is TGTGCCAGCAGTGTACCCGGACAGACTTTCTATGAGCAGTTCTTC.

The chain uses TRBV28 and TRBJ2-7, with 9 bases lining up with TRBD1. The germline V gene encodes CDR1 MDHEN and CDR2 SYDVKM. The CDR3 covers 17 residues. The ends lost 4 bases at V and 2 bases at J; junction bases unmatched: 12. The DNA of the CDR3 is TGTGCCAGCAGTTCTCCACCGGGACAGGGAATCCCCTACGAGCAGTACTTC. It specifies CASSSPPGQGIPYEQYF.

The V gene is TRBV28, the J gene TRBJ1-3, with 11 bases aligning to TRBD1. V trimming: 7 bases; J trimming: 0 bases; junction bases outside the gene matches: 11. The CDR3 is 18 residues long. The germline V gene has CDR1 MDHEN and CDR2 SYDVKM. CDR3 protein: CASIPGQGVQSSGNTIYF. For the CDR3, the DNA is TGTGCCAGCATTCCGGGACAGGGGGTCCAAAGCTCTGGAAACACCATATATTTT.

The chain is built from TRBV9 and TRBJ2-5; no clear D. The CDR3 covers 15 residues. Germline V CDR1 and CDR2: SGDLS, YYNGEE. The V end was cut by 4 bases, the J end by 4 bases, with 17 bases between. CDR3 protein: CASSMRSGMGETQYF. The CDR3 bases are TGTGCCAGCAGCATGAGGTCTGGGATGGGAGAGACCCAGTACTTC.

This clonotype was counted only a few times. The CDR3 end shows no conserved phenylalanine or tryptophan, and so a read error is likely. The V and J genes are TRBV20-1 and TRBJ2-3; 10 bases map to TRBD2. The CDR3 has 14 amino acids. In germline, CDR1 is DFQATT, CDR2 SNEGSKA (reference sequence). With 4 bases clipped from V and 3 bases from J, the junction kept 4 bases outside the gene matches. Written as DNA, the CDR3 is TGCAGTGCTATACCGGGACTAGCGACAGATACGCAGTATATT. It specifies CSAIPGLATDTQYI.

The sample holds a few counts of this clonotype. This chain connects TRBV11-1 to TRBJ1-6, with D possibly matching TRBD1 (5 bases). Germline V gene lookup returns CDR1 SGHAT and CDR2 FQDESV (reference sequence). The V and J ends lost 7 bases and 6 bases respectively, with 13 bases between them. The CDR3 totals 14 residues. This CDR3 is CASTKEGSNSPLHF. CDR3 nucleotide sequence: TGTGCCAGCACTAAGGAGGGGAGTAATTCACCCCTCCACTTT.

V usage is TRBV6-5 and J usage is TRBJ1-6; D uncertain. The CDR3 consists of 14 residues. Germline V gene sequence: CDR1 MNHEY, CDR2 SVGAGI. V shed 2 bases and J shed 12 bases, with 14 bases lying between them. Written as DNA, the CDR3 is TGTGCCAGCAGTTACCGGCTTGAGGGAGGACCCCTCCACTTT. Translation: CASSYRLEGGPLHF.

CDR3: CASSQGQASSGNTIYF. CDR3 bases: TGCGCCAGCAGCCAGGGACAGGCGAGCTCTGGAAACACCATATATTTT. The chain has TRBV5-1 and TRBJ1-3; TRBD1 agrees at 8 bases. The CDR3 has 16 amino acids. Germline V lookup: CDR1 SGHRS, CDR2 YFSETQ. Trimming removed 4 bases from V and 0 bases from J; junction bases left unmatched: 6.

This clonotype has just a few counts. The rearrangement links TRBV7-8 to TRBJ1-5; TRBD1 aligns across 8 bases. This CDR3 has 19 residues. Trimming took 1 base from V and 0 from J; bases not matched to a gene: 11. Germline lookup yields CDR1 SGHVS and CDR2 FQNEAQ. The CDR3 loop is CASSLVPGGGLYSNQPQHF. The CDR3 DNA is TGTGCCAGCAGCTTAGTGCCAGGGGGCGGCCTTTATAGCAATCAGCCCCAGCATTTT. Supplemented by reference TRBV7-8 and TRBJ1-5, the full variable domain reads GAGVSQSPRYKVAKRGQDVALRCDPISGHVSLFWYQQALGQGPEFLTYFQNEAQLDKSGLPSDRFFAERPEGSVSTLKIQRTQQEDSAVYLCASSLVPGGGLYSNQPQHFGDGTRLSIL.

This chain connects TRBV12-3 or TRBV12-4 to TRBJ2-7, with TRBD1 matching over 9 bases. The V and J ends lost 5 bases and 2 bases, in that order; junction bases with no gene match: 7. This CDR3 comprises 15 residues. DNA for the CDR3: TGTGCCAGCAGTCAAATGAGACAGGGGGCCTACGAGCAGTACTTC. It specifies CASSQMRQGAYEQYF.

This clonotype was counted between two and nine times. The chain is built from TRBV12-3 or TRBV12-4 and TRBJ2-5; possibly TRBD1 for D (6 bases). This CDR3 contains 14 residues. Trimming removed 2 bases at V and 5 bases at J, with 12 bases between. This chain's CDR3 is CASSLRQGMETQYF. The CDR3 bases are TGTGCCAGCAGTTTAAGGCAGGGGATGGAGACCCAGTACTTC.

This clonotype was seen a few times. The CDR3 DNA follows: TGTGCCAGCAGTGAAACGACAGGGCTCTCTGAAGCTTTCTTT. Its translation is CASSETTGLSEAFF. This chain uses TRBV6-1 with TRBJ1-1, with TRBD1 matching over 7 bases. Germline values: CDR1 MNHNS, CDR2 SASEGT. V lost 2 bases to trimming and J lost 6 bases; unmatched junction nucleotides: 6. The CDR3 is 14 amino acids.

This clonotype was counted between two and nine times. The chain recombines TRBV5-6 with TRBJ1-5; no clear D. Per the germline V gene, CDR1 is SGHDT and CDR2 is YYEEEE. The V end was cut by 2 bases, the J end by 1 base, with 13 bases between. The CDR3 runs to 16 residues. In DNA, the CDR3 is TGTGCCAGCAGCTTAGGGTGGCAGCGGAGCAATCAGCCCCAGCATTTT. This gives the protein CASSLGWQRSNQPQHF.

V and J are TRBV20-1 and TRBJ2-1; 9 nucleotides match TRBD2. CDR1 is DFQATT and CDR2 is SNEGSKA in the germline V gene (reference sequence). J was trimmed by 7 bases and V by 2 bases; bases with no gene match: 12. The CDR3 consists of 16 residues. The CDR3 nucleotides read TGCAGTGCTAGAAGGGCTAGCGGGACAAAAGGGAATGAGCAGTTCTTC. It encodes CSARRASGTKGNEQFF.

This clonotype has only a few counts. The chain uses TRBV6-2 or TRBV6-3 and TRBJ2-3; D possibly corresponds to TRBD2 (5 bases). CDR1 is MNHEY, CDR2 SVGEGT, per germline. The CDR3 runs 18 residues. The germline V and J ends were trimmed by 5 bases and 7 bases, with 28 bases remaining between them. The DNA of the CDR3 is TGTGCCAGCAGTCCCTCCCCCCTCTTGCCTGGACTTCCAAATACGCAGTATTTT. Translation: CASSPSPLLPGLPNTQYF.

The rearrangement uses TRBV4-3 and TRBJ2-1; 11 nucleotides line up with TRBD2. The CDR3 totals 19 residues. After removal of 0 bases from V and 0 bases from J, the junction contained 7 bases not matched to a gene. Germline V gene lookup returns CDR1 LGHNA and CDR2 YSLEER. The CDR3 loop reads CASSQDEGLAGLSYNEQFF. CDR3 bases: TGCGCCAGCAGCCAAGATGAAGGACTAGCGGGCCTCTCCTACAATGAGCAGTTCTTC.

This clonotype was seen at least ten times. The chain links TRBV3-1 to TRBJ1-1; the D gene is possibly TRBD1 (6 bases). The germline V gene has CDR1 LGHDT and CDR2 YNNKEL (reference sequence). This CDR3 comprises 14 residues. The V end was cut by 4 bases, the J end by 0 bases, with 9 bases between. This chain's CDR3 is CASSRGQLNTEAFF. The CDR3 DNA follows: TGTGCCAGCAGCCGAGGACAGTTGAACACTGAAGCTTTCTTT.